The entry below describes one T cell receptor (beta chain). The protocol was immunoSEQ multiplex PCR, while the TCRdb copy is restricted to in-frame clones and leaves out a portion. The sample lists tens of thousands of clones, about 92% occurring once. Trimming pared 7 bases from V and 5 bases from J, leaving 17 bases between. This CDR3 comprises 14 residues. Germline lookup yields CDR1 MNHEY and CDR2 SMNVEV (reference sequence). The data were obtained in a study of T cell changes during pregnancy in multiple sclerosis. The chain links TRBV27 to TRBJ1-1; D gene ambiguous. The sequences come from CD4+ T cells from peripheral blood mononuclear cells, collected in the third trimester of pregnancy. The sequence derives from a female donor with multiple sclerosis, enrolled in a pregnancy study. The CDR3, as DNA: TGTGCCAGCACCCCCCGGGAGAGAGTAACTGAAGCTTTCTTT. This codes for CASTPRERVTEAFF.